This T cell receptor (beta chain) appears in the sequencing data of a study of T cells expressing NK-cell markers. At the level of the study: HCMV serostatus: seven of eight sequenced donors positive, one negative.

CDR3 length equals 16 residues. Germline-derived CDR1 and CDR2 are SGHRS and YFSETQ. Libraries used 5'RACE template switching adding universal primer site and UMIs. TCRdb re-called the 5' RACE reads; every CDR3 protein appears as one record, without DNA. This specimen shows 440,000 or so distinct CDR3 sequences; the ten leading clones hold 6% to 9.5%. This TCR was recovered from a woman aged 18 to 69 in good health. This chain links TRBV5-1 with TRBJ2-3; TCRdb calls TRBD1, which cannot be checked without DNA. Sequencing was performed on blood T cells: a sorted CD56 or NKG2C T cell subset, CD4+ or CD8+ T cells, or bulk PBMC T cells (not recorded which). CDR3 region: CASSPTPPRGADTQYF.